The rows below give T cell receptor beta chains drawn from one sample of a study of blood T cell repertoires in COVID-19. Assay used: immunoSEQ multiplex PCR; TCRdb lists only in-frame clones, some missing. The sample has 95,000 to 150,000 clones, roughly 90% seen once; the top ten hold 3.5% to 4%. The sequenced sample was peripheral blood. The source is a woman between 55 and 75 years old with COVID-19, enrolled during active disease. Each CDR3 is given with its conserved first and last residue. Fields, in order: D gene, J gene, V gene, CDR3 DNA, CDR3 protein. The D gene is left open where the match is weak.

d_call: TRBD2
j_call: TRBJ2-6
v_call: TRBV4-3
cdr3_nt: TGCGCCAGCAGCCAAGAACGGGGGGGAAGTGGGGCCAACGTCCTGACTTTC
cdr3_aa: CASSQERGGSGANVLTF

d_call: -
j_call: TRBJ1-5
v_call: TRBV28
cdr3_nt: TGTGCCAGCAGTTACCTCGGGGGGGCCAGGGATCAGCCCCAGCATTTT
cdr3_aa: CASSYLGGARDQPQHF

d_call: -
j_call: TRBJ2-3
v_call: TRBV6-5
cdr3_nt: TGTGCCAGCAGTTACGTTGCGGGGAGCACAGATACGCAGTATTTT
cdr3_aa: CASSYVAGSTDTQYF

d_call: TRBD2
j_call: TRBJ2-7
v_call: TRBV7-2
cdr3_nt: TGTGCCTCCCGGGGGGGAGCCACACCCTACGAGCAGTACTTC
cdr3_aa: CASRGGATPYEQYF

d_call: -
j_call: TRBJ1-1
v_call: TRBV10-1
cdr3_nt: TGCGCCAGCAGTGACAGGGCAACGAACACTGAAGCTTTCTTT
cdr3_aa: CASSDRATNTEAFF

d_call: TRBD1
j_call: TRBJ1-2
v_call: TRBV3-1/TRBV3-2
cdr3_nt: TGTGCCAGCAGCCTGCGCCCCGGGACAGGGGTTATCTACACCTTC
cdr3_aa: CASSLRPGTGVIYTF

d_call: -
j_call: TRBJ2-7
v_call: TRBV7-2
cdr3_nt: TGTGCCAGCAGCTTAGGGTCAGACAGCTTCTCCTACGAGCAGTACTTC
cdr3_aa: CASSLGSDSFSYEQYF

d_call: -
j_call: TRBJ1-2
v_call: TRBV6-1
cdr3_nt: TGTGCCAGCAGTGTTGTAGAAACTTTTCCTGTGGGCGGCTACACCTTC
cdr3_aa: CASSVVETFPVGGYTF

d_call: TRBD1
j_call: TRBJ1-2
v_call: TRBV27
cdr3_nt: TGTGCATCGGGAGACAGGGGTTCTGGCTACACCTTC
cdr3_aa: CASGDRGSGYTF

d_call: -
j_call: TRBJ2-5
v_call: TRBV6-5
cdr3_nt: TGTGCCAGCAGTTACTCGGGGCCCGGGTACCAAGAGACCCAGTACTTC
cdr3_aa: CASSYSGPGYQETQYF

d_call: TRBD1
j_call: TRBJ2-3
v_call: TRBV9
cdr3_nt: TGTGCCAGCAGCGTACAGGGGGCCAGCACAGATACGCAGTATTTT
cdr3_aa: CASSVQGASTDTQYF

d_call: TRBD2
j_call: TRBJ2-1
v_call: TRBV6-5
cdr3_nt: TGTGCCAGCAGTTACTCCCGCCGACTAGCCTCCGGAGAGCAGTTCTTC
cdr3_aa: CASSYSRRLASGEQFF

d_call: TRBD1
j_call: TRBJ1-3
v_call: TRBV6-5
cdr3_nt: TGTGCCAGCAGTTACGATGGGACAGGTAGAAACACCATATATTTT
cdr3_aa: CASSYDGTGRNTIYF

d_call: TRBD1
j_call: TRBJ2-2
v_call: TRBV11-2
cdr3_nt: TGTGCCAGCAGCCTTGGACAGGGCCCCGGGGAGCTGTTTTTT
cdr3_aa: CASSLGQGPGELFF

d_call: TRBD2
j_call: TRBJ2-2
v_call: TRBV4-2
cdr3_nt: TGTGCCAGCAGCCAAGAAATACTAGCGGGGGGAAAGAACACCGGGGAGCTGTTTTTT
cdr3_aa: CASSQEILAGGKNTGELFF